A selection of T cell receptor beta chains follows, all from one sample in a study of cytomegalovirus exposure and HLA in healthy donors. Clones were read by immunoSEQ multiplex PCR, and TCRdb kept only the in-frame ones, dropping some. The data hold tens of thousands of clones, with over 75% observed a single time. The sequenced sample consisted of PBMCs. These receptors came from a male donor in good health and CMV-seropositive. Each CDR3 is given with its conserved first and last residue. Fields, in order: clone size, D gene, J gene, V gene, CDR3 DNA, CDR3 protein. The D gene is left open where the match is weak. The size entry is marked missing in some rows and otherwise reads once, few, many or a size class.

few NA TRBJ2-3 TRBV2 TGTGCCAGCAGCGCCTGGGACTTCATGGGGGATTTT CASSAWDFMGDF
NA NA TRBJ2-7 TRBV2 TGTGCCAGCTTACGAGGGAAGAGCTCCTACGAGCAGTACTTC CASLRGKSSYEQYF
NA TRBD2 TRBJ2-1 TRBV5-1 TGCGCCAGCAGTGGAGGGACTAGCGGGAGAAACAATGAGCAGTTCTTC CASSGGTSGRNNEQFF
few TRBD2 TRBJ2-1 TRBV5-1 TGCGCCAGCAGCCAACCCGGGACTAGCGAGACCTACAATGAGCAGTTCTTC CASSQPGTSETYNEQFF
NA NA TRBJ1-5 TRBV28 TGTGCCAGCAGTCCAGCACTTACAGGGAATCAGCCCCAGCATTTT CASSPALTGNQPQHF
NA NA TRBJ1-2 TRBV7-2 TGTGCCAGCAGCCTCCAAGGCCCTCCGGGCTATGGCTACACCTTC CASSLQGPPGYGYTF
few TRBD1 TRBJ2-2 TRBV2 TGTGCCAGCAGGATAACCGGGACAGTTAACGGGGAGCTGTTTTTT CASRITGTVNGELFF
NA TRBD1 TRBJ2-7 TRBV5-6 TGTGCCAGCAGACGAAGGACAGGGGGCAGTAAGCAGTACTTC CASRRRTGGSKQYF
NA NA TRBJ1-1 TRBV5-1 TGCGCCAGCAGCTTGGCCGAGGCGGACACTGAAGCTTTCTTT CASSLAEADTEAFF
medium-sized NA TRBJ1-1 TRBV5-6 TGTGCCAGCAGCTTGGCCGGGGTCCTGAACACTGAAGCTTTCTTT CASSLAGVLNTEAFF
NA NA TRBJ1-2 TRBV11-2 TGTGCCAGCAGACGCCCCCAGGGGCCCTACACCTTC CASRRPQGPYTF
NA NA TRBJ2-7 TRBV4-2 TGTGCCAGCAGCCAAGAGCCGCGCTACGAGCAGTACTTC CASSQEPRYEQYF
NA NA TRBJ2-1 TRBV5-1 TGCGCCAGCAGCTTGGGAGCAGGGGATGTGAATGAGCAGTTCTTC CASSLGAGDVNEQFF
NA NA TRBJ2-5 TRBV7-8 TGTGCCAGCAGCACACAGGGTCGGGAGACCCAGTACTTC CASSTQGRETQYF
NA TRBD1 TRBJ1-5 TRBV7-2 TGTGCCAGCAGCGACACAGGGGGGCCCCAGCATTTT CASSDTGGPQHF
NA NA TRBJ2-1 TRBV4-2 TGTGCCAGCAGGTCCAACGTACGCGCCAACAATGAGCAGTTCTTC CASRSNVRANNEQFF
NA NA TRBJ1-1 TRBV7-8 TGTGCCAGCAGCTTACCCCCGAGGAGTGTGAACACTGAAGCTTTCTTT CASSLPPRSVNTEAFF